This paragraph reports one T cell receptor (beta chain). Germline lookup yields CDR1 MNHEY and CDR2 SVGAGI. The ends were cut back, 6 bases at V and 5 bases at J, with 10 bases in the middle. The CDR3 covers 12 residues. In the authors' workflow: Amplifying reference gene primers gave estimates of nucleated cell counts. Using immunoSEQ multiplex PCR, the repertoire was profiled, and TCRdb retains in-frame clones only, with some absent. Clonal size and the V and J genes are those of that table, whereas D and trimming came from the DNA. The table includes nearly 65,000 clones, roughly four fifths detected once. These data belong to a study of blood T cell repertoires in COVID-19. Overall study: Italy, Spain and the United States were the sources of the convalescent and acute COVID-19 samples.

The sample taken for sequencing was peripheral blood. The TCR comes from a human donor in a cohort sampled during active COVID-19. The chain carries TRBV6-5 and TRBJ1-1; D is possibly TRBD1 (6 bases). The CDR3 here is CASRTGLTEAFF. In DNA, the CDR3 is TGTGCCAGCAGAACAGGGTTGACTGAAGCTTTCTTT.